This entry describes one T cell receptor (beta chain). This entry is derived from a study of blood T cell repertoires in COVID-19. Germline CDR1 is MNHEY and CDR2 is SVGAGI. The CDR3 length is 13 residues. With 2 bases clipped from V and 5 bases from J, the junction kept 1 base outside the gene matches. Per the authors' pipeline: Estimates of nucleated cell counts were drawn from the amplification of reference gene primers. Clones were read by immunoSEQ multiplex PCR, and TCRdb kept only the in-frame ones, dropping some. That table gives V, J and clone size, and the DNA gave D and trimming. The sample includes 85,000 to 110,000 clones, approximately 86% of them seen just once.

This clonotype was obtained from a human donor in a cohort sampled during active COVID-19. The chain couples TRBV6-5 to TRBJ2-3; TRBD2 aligns across 7 bases. What was sequenced was peripheral blood. In nucleotides, the CDR3 is TGTGCCAGCAGTTACAAGCGGGGAGATACGCAGTATTTT. Its protein is CASSYKRGDTQYF.